This TCR beta chain was identified in a study of blood T cell repertoires in COVID-19. Study-level background: The United States, Italy and Spain supplied acute and convalescent COVID-19 samples. In each case, the material was cDNA or gDNA derived from T cells, B-cell-depleted T cells, or PBMCs.

As handled by the study authors: Estimation of nucleated cell counts was performed using reference gene primer amplification. Sequenced by immunoSEQ multiplex PCR; TCRdb stores in-frame clones only, minus some. The V and J calls and clone size were taken over from that table, and D and trimming were inferred from the DNA. This sample has tens of thousands of clones, with approximately 79% found just once. This clone was counted ten times or more. The TCR originated in a human donor in a cohort sampled during active COVID-19. The sample taken for sequencing was peripheral blood.

CDR3 nucleotide sequence: TGTGCCAGCAGTTTGCCCCACGATCGTCCGGCTGGAAACACCATATATTTT. Translation: CASSLPHDRPAGNTIYF. This chain uses TRBV27 with TRBJ1-3; no clear D gene. Deletions cut 3 bases from V and 2 bases from J, with 17 bases between. CDR1 is MNHEY and CDR2 is SMNVEV in the germline V gene (reference sequence). There are 17 residues in the CDR3.